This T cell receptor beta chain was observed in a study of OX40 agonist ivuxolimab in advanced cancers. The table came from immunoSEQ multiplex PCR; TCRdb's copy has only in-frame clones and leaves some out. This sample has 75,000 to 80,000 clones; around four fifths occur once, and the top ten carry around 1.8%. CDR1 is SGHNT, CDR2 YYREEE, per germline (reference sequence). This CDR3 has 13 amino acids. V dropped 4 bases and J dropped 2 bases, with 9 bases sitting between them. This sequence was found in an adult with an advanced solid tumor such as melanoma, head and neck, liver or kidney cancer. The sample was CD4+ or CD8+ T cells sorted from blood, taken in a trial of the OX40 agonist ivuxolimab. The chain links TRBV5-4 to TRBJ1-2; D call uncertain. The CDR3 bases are TGTGCCAGCAGCCGGGAAGCGAACTATGGCTACACCTTC. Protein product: CASSREANYGYTF.